The sequence of this TCR beta chain was determined in a study of cytomegalovirus exposure and HLA in healthy donors. Turning to the study itself: From HLA-typed donors, an early data release held 70 million to 100 million unique TCRs. Study observations and caveats: Earlier analysis looked at TCR beta V segments, and most were productive about 90% or about 30% of the time. Per published accounts, TCR beta sequences correctly predicted the HLA-A and HLA-B alleles of most subjects. Through in vitro validation, a few CMV-associated chains were shown to be specific for CMV antigens.

A note on this clone: As yet, its antigen is unknown.

The CDR3 sequence is 12 residues long. The PCR ran on 60 Vbeta and 13 Jbeta primers. Here immunoSEQ multiplex PCR was the method, and the copy in TCRdb shows in-frame clones only, minus some. The data show some 150,000 clones, roughly 73% seen once. Material for sequencing was PBMCs. The rearrangement links TRBV12-2 to TRBJ2-3; the table assigns TRBD2, which was not confirmed against the DNA. TRBV12-2 is a pseudogene. This sequence originates from a man aged 35 to 55 in good health and CMV-seronegative. Here the CDR3 reads CASRNEGDTQYF. The CDR3 DNA is TGTGCAAGTCGTAACGAGGGAGATACGCAGTATTTT.